This TCR beta chain was obtained from a study of technical replicates of blood from a few donors. The germline V gene has CDR1 SGHVS and CDR2 FNYEAQ. The V gene lost 1 base and the J gene lost 1 base, with 13 bases spanning the gap. This CDR3 region has 17 residues. Profiling relied on immunoSEQ multiplex PCR, and the TCRdb table lists in-frame clones only, not all of them. The sample shows some 15,000 clones, 82% of them seen only once. Source material: PBMCs. The chain joins TRBV7-6 to TRBJ2-2; D gene unclear. The clonotype was recovered from a human donor in good health. Some clones in this sample may be carry-over from other donors' samples. The CDR3 loop is CASSLGTKQMNTGELFF. Here the CDR3 DNA reads TGTGCCAGCAGCTTAGGTACTAAGCAGATGAACACCGGGGAGCTGTTTTTT.